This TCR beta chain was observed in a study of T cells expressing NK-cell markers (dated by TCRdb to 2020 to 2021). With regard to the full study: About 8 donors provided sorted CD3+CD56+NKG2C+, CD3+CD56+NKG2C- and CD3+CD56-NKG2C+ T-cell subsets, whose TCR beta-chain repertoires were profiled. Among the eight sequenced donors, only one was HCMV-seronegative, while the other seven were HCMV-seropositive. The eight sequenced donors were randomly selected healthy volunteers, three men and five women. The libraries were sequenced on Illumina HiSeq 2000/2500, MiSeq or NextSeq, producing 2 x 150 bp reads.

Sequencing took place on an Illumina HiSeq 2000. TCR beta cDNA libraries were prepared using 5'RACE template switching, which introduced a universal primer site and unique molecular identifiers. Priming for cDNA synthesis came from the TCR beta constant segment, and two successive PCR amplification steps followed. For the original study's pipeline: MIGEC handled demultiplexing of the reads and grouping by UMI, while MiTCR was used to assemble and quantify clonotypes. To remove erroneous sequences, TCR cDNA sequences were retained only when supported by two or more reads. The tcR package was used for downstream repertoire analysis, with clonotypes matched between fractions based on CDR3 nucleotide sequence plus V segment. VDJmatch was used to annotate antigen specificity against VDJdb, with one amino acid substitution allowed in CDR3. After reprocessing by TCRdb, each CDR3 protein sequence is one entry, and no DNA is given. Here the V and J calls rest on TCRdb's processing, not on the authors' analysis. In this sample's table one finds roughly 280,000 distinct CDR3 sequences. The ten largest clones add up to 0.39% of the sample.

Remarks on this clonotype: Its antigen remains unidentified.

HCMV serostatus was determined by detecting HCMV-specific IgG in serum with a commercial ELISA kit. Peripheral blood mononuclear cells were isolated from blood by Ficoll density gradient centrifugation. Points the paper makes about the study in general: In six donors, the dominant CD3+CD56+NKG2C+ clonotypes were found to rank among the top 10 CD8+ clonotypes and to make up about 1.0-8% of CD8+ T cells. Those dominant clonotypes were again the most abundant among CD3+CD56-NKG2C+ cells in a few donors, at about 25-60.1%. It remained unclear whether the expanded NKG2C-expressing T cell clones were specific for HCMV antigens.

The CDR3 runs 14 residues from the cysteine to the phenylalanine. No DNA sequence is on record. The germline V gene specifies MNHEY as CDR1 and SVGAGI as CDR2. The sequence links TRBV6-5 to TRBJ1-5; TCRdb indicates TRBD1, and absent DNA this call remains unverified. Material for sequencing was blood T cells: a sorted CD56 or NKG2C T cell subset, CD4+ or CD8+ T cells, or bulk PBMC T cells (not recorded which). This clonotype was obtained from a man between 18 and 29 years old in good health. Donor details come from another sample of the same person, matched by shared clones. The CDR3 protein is CASSSGAGVEPQHF.